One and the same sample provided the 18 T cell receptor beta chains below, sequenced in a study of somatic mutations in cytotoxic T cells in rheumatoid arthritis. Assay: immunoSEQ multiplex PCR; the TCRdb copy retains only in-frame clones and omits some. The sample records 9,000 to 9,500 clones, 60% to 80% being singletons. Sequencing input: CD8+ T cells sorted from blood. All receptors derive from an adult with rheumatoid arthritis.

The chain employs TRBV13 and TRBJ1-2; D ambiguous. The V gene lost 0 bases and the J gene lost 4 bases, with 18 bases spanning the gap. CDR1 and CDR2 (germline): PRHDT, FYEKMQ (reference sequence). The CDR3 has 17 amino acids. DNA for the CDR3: TGTGCCAGCAGCTTAGGCCGGTTGGCAGAAAAAGCCTATGGCTACACCTTC. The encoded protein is CASSLGRLAEKAYGYTF.

The CDR3 DNA reads TGTGCCAGCAGCTTCGCCCCTGGGCCGGTGAACACTGAAGCTTTCTTT. Protein: CASSFAPGPVNTEAFF. The chain joins TRBV7-3 to TRBJ1-1; D not certain. This CDR3 spans 16 amino acids. The germline V and J ends were trimmed by 3 bases and 0 bases, with 14 bases remaining between them. Germline-derived CDR1 and CDR2 are SGHTA and FQGTGA.

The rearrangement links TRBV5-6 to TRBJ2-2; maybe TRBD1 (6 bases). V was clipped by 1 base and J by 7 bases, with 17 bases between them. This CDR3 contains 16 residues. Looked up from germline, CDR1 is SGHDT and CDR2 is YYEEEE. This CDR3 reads CASSLLAAGDIGELFF. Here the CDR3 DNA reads TGTGCCAGCAGCTTGTTAGCAGCAGGGGATATCGGGGAGCTGTTTTTT.

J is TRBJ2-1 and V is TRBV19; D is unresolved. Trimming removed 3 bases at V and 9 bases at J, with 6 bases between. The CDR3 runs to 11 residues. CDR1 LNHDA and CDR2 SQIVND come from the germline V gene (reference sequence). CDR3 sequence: CASSISIEQFF. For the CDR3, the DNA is TGTGCCAGTAGTATCTCCATTGAGCAGTTCTTC.

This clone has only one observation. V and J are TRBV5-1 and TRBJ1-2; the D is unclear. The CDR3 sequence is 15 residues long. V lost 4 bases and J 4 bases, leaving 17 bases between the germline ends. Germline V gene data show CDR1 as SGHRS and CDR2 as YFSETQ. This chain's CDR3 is CASSTAPRGGYGYTF. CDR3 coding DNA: TGCGCCAGCAGCACTGCCCCGCGGGGAGGCTATGGCTACACCTTC.

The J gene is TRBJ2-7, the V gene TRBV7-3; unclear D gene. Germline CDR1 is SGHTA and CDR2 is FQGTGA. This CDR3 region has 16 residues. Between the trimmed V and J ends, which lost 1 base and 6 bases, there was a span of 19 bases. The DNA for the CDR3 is TGTGCCAGCAGCTTAAATGTAGGGATCCCAGTTTCCGAGCAGTACTTC. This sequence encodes CASSLNVGIPVSEQYF.

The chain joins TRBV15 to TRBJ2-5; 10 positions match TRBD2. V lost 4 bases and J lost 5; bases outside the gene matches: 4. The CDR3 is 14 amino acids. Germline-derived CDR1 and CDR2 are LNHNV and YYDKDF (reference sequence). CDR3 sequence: CATSKRGGRETQYF. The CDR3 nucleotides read TGTGCCACCAGCAAGCGGGGGGGCCGGGAGACCCAGTACTTC.

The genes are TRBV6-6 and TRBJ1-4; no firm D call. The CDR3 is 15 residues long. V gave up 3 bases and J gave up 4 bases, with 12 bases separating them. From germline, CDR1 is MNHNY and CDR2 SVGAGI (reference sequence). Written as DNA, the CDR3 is TGTGCCAGCAGTTATATCTACCTTAATAATGAAAAACTGTTTTTT. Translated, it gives CASSYIYLNNEKLFF.

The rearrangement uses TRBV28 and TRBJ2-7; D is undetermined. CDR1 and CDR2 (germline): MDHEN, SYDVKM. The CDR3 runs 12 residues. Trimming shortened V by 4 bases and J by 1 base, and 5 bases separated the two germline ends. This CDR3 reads CASSSGSYEQYF. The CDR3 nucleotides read TGTGCCAGCAGTTCCGGGTCCTACGAGCAGTACTTC.

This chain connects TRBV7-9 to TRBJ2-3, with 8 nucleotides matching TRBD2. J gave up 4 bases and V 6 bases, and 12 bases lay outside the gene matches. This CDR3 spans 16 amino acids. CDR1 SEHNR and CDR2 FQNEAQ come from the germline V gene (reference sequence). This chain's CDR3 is CASRPPSGYGADTQYF. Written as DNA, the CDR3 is TGTGCCAGCAGACCCCCTAGCGGGTACGGGGCAGATACGCAGTATTTT.

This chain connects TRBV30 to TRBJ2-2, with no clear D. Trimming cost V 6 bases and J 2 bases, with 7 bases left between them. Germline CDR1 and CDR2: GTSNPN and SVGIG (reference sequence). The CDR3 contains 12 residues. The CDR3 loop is CACQINTGELFF. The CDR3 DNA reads TGTGCCTGTCAGATTAACACCGGGGAGCTGTTTTTT.

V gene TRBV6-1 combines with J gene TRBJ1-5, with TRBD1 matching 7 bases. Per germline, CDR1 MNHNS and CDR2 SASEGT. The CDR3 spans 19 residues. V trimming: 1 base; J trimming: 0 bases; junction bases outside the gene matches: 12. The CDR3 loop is CASSEVGDSYLYSNQPQHF. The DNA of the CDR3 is TGTGCCAGCAGTGAAGTCGGGGACAGTTATTTATATAGCAATCAGCCCCAGCATTTT.

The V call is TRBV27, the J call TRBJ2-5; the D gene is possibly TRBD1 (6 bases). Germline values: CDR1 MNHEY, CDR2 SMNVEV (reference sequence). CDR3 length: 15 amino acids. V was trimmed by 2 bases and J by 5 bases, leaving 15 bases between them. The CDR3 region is CASSLQQGLGETQYF. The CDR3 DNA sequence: TGTGCCAGCAGTTTACAACAGGGTCTCGGGGAGACCCAGTACTTC.

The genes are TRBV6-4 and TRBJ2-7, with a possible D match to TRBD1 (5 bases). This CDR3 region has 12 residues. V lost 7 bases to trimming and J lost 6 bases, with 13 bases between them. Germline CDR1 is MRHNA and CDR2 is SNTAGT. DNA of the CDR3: TGTGCCAGCATAGAAGGGGTCGGCGAGCAGTACTTC. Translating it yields CASIEGVGEQYF.

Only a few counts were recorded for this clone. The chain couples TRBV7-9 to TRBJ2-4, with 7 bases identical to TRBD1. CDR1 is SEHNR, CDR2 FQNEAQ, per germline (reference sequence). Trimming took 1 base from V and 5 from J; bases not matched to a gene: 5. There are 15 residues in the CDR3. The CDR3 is CASSLVQGRENIQYF. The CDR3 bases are TGTGCCAGCAGCTTAGTACAGGGGCGGGAAAACATTCAGTACTTC.

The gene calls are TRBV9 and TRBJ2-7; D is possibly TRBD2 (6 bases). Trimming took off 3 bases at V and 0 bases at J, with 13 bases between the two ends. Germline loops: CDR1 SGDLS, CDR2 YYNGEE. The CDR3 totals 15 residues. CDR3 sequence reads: CASSAGTESSYEQYF. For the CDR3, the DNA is TGTGCCAGCAGCGCTGGGACTGAGAGCTCCTACGAGCAGTACTTC.

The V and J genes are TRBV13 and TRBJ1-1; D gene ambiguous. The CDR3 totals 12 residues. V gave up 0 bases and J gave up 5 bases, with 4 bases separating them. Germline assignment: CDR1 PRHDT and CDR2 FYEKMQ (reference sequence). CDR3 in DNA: TGTGCCAGCAGCTTAGGGGCGACTGAAGCTTTCTTT. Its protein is CASSLGATEAFF.

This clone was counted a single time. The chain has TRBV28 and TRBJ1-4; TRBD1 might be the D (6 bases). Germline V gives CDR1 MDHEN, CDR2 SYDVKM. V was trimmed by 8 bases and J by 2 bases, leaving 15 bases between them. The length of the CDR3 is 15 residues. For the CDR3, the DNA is TGTGCCAGCGCGCCCCACAGGGCCACTAATGAAAAACTGTTTTTT. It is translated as CASAPHRATNEKLFF.